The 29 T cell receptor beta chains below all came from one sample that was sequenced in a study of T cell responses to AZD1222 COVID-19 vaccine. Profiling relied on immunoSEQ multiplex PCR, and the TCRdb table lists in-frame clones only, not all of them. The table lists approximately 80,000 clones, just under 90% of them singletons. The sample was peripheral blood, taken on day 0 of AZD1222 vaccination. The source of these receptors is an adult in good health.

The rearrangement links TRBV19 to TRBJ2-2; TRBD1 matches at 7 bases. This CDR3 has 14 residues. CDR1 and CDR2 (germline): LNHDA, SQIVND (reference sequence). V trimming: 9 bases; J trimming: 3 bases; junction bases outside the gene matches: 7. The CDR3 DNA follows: TGTGCCAGCCTAGACAGGGTTCACACCGGGGAGCTGTTTTTT. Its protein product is CASLDRVHTGELFF.

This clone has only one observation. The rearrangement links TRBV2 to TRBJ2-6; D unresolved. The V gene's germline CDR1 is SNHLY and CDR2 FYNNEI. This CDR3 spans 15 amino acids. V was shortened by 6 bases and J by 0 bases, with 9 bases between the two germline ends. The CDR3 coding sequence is TGTGCCAGCAGGGTCAGAACCTCTGGGGCCAACGTCCTGACTTTC. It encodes CASRVRTSGANVLTF.

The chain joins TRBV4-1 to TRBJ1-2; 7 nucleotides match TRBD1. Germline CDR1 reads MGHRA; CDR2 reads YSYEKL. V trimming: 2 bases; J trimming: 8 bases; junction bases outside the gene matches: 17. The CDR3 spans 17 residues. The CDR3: CASSQYAGTALIGGYTF. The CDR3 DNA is TGCGCCAGCAGCCAATATGCGGGGACAGCCCTTATAGGAGGCTACACCTTC.

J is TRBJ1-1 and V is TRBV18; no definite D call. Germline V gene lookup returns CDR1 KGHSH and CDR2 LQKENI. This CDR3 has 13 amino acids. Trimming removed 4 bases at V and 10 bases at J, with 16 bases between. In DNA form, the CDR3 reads TGTGCCAGCTCACGAGACATTCAAGATTTAGCTTTCTTT. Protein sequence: CASSRDIQDLAFF.

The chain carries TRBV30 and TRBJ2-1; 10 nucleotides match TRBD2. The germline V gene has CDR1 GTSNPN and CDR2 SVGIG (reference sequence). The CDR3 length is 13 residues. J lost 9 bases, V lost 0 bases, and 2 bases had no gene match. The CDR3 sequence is CAWSVERGGEQFF. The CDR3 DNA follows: TGTGCCTGGAGTGTTGAGCGGGGGGGTGAGCAGTTCTTC.

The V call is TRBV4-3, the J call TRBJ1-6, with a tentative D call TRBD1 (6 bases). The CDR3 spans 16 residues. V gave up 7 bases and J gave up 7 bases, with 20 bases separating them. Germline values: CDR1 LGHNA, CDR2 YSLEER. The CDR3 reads CASTLDSTGGNSPLHF. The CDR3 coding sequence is TGCGCCAGCACTCTCGATTCGACGGGGGGCAATTCACCCCTCCACTTT.

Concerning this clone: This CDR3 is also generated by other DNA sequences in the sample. The CDR3 DNA sequence: TGTGCCAGCAGTGAAGGTAACACCGGGGAGCTGTTTTTT. Amino acid sequence: CASSEGNTGELFF. The V call is TRBV6-4, the J call TRBJ2-2; D gene unclear. The CDR3 totals 13 residues. Deletions cut 3 bases from V and 2 bases from J, with 4 bases between. Germline assignment: CDR1 MRHNA and CDR2 SNTAGT.

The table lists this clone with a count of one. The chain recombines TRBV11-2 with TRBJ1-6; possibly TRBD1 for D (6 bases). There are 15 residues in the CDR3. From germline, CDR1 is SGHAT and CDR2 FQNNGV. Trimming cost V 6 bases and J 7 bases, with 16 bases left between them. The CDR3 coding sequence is TGTGCCAGCAGACAGAACAAGGGGGACAATTCACCCCTCCACTTT. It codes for CASRQNKGDNSPLHF.

The CDR3 coding sequence is TGTGCCAGCAGTGAAGACCCCCGGGGGCTCTATGGCTACACCTTC. Protein product: CASSEDPRGLYGYTF. The V call is TRBV6-4, the J call TRBJ1-2; perhaps TRBD1 as D (6 bases). The germline gives CDR1 MRHNA, CDR2 SNTAGT. V was pared by 3 bases and J by 4 bases, with 15 bases between. The CDR3 is made up of 15 amino acids.

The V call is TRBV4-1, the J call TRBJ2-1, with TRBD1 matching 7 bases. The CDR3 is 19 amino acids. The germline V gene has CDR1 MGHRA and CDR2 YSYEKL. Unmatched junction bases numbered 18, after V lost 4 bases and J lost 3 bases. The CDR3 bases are TGCGCCAGCAGCCTATTAAGGGGGCAGGGGAGAGCTAGCTACAATGAGCAGTTCTTC. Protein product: CASSLLRGQGRASYNEQFF.

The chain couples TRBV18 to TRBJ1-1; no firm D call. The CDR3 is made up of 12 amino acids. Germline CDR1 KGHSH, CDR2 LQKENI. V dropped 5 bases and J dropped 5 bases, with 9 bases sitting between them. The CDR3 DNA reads TGTGCCAGCTCAACGCGGAGGACTGAAGCTTTCTTT. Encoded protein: CASSTRRTEAFF. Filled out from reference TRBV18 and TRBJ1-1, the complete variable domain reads NAGVMQNPRHLVRRRGQEARLRCSPMKGHSHVYWYRQLPEEGLKFMVYLQKENIIDESGMPKERFSAEFPKEGPSILRIQQVVRGDSAAYFCASSTRRTEAFFGQGTRLTVV.

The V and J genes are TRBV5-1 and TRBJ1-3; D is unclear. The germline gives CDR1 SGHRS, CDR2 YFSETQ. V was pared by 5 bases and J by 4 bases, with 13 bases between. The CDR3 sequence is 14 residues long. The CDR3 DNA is TGCGCCAGCAGGGACGAGGGAGGAGGAAACACCATATATTTT. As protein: CASRDEGGGNTIYF.

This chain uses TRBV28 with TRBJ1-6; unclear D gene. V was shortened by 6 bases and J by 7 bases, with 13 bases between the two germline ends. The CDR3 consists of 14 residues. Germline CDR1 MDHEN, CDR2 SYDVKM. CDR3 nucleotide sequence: TGTGCCAGCAGCCCCGGGCAGCAGAATTCACCCCTCCACTTT. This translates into CASSPGQQNSPLHF. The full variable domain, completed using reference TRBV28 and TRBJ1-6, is DVKVTQSSRYLVKRTGEKVFLECVQDMDHENMFWYRQDPGLGLRLIYFSYDVKMKEKGDIPEGYSVSREKKERFSLILESASTNQTSMYLCASSPGQQNSPLHFGNGTRLTVT.

CDR3 coding DNA: TGTGCCAGCTCACCTCGCGGGTATAGCAATCAGCCCCAGCATTTT. As protein: CASSPRGYSNQPQHF. The rearrangement joins TRBV18 to TRBJ1-5; D unclear. V was trimmed by 3 bases and J by 0 bases, leaving 9 bases between them. CDR1 is KGHSH, CDR2 LQKENI, per germline. The CDR3 sequence is 15 residues long. The full variable domain, completed using reference TRBV18 and TRBJ1-5, is NAGVMQNPRHLVRRRGQEARLRCSPMKGHSHVYWYRQLPEEGLKFMVYLQKENIIDESGMPKERFSAEFPKEGPSILRIQQVVRGDSAAYFCASSPRGYSNQPQHFGDGTRLSIL.

CDR3: CASSEAGRLYEQYF. CDR3 coding DNA: TGTGCCAGCAGTGAGGCGGGACGTCTCTACGAGCAGTACTTC. The rearrangement links TRBV6-1 to TRBJ2-7, with D possibly being TRBD2 (6 bases). Trimming left V 3 bases short and J 3 bases short, with 12 bases between. This CDR3 is built from 14 residues. From germline, CDR1 is MNHNS and CDR2 SASEGT.

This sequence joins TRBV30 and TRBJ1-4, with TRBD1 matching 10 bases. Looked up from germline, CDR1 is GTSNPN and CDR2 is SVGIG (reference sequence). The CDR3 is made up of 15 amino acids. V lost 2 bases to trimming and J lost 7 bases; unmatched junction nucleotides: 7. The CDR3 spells CAWSLGGTGAEKLFF. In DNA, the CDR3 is TGTGCCTGGAGTTTGGGGGGGACAGGGGCTGAAAAACTGTTTTTT.

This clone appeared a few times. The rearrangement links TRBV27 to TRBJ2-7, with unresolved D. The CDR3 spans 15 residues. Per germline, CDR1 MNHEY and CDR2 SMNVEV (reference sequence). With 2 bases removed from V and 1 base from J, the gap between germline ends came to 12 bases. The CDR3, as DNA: TGTGCCAGCAGTTTAAGTTGGGCCGTTTCCTACGAGCAGTACTTC. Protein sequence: CASSLSWAVSYEQYF.

DNA for the CDR3: TGTGCCAGCAGCTTTGGATTGAACACTGAAGCTTTCTTT. This sequence encodes CASSFGLNTEAFF. This rearrangement joins TRBV9 to TRBJ1-1, with D hard to call. The V and J ends lost 4 bases and 0 bases respectively, with 7 bases between them. There are 13 residues in the CDR3. The germline V gene has CDR1 SGDLS and CDR2 YYNGEE.

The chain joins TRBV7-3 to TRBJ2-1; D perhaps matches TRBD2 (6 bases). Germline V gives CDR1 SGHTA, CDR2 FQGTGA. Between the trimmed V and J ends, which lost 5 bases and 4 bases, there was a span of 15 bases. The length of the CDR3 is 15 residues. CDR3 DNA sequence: TGTGCCAGCAGCCTAGGGCGGGGAGAATACAATGAGCAGTTCTTC. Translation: CASSLGRGEYNEQFF.

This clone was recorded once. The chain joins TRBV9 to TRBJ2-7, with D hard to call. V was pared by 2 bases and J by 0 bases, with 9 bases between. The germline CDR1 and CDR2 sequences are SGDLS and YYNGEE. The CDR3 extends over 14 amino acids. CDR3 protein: CASSVAGISYEQYF. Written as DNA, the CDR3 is TGTGCCAGCAGCGTCGCCGGCATCTCCTACGAGCAGTACTTC.

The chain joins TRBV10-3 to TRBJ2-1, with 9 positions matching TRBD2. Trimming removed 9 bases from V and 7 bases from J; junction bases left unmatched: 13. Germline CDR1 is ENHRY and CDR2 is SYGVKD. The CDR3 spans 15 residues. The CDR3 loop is CAMTGGAGGINEQFF. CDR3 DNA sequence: TGTGCCATGACCGGTGGAGCGGGGGGTATAAATGAGCAGTTCTTC.

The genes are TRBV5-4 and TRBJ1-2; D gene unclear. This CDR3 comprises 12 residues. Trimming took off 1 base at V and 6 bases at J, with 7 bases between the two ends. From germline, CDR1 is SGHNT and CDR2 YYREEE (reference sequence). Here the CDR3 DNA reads TGTGCCAGCAGCTTGAACCTAAATGGCTACACCTTC. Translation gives CASSLNLNGYTF.

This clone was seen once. The CDR3: CASSPAQGTINYGYTF. CDR3 nucleotides: TGTGCCAGCAGCCCGGCGCAGGGAACAATTAACTATGGCTACACCTTC. This chain joins TRBV7-8 and TRBJ1-2; weak D call: TRBD1 (5 bases). CDR1 and CDR2 (germline): SGHVS, FQNEAQ. The length of the CDR3 is 16 residues. V lost 5 bases to trimming and J lost 1 base, with 17 bases between them.

In DNA form, the CDR3 reads TGTGCCAGCAGGGGGACAGGGCTGACTTTCTTT. This translates into CASRGTGLTFF. The V call is TRBV6-6, the J call TRBJ1-1, with TRBD1 matching over 9 bases. Germline V gives CDR1 MNHNY, CDR2 SVGAGI (reference sequence). V was clipped by 6 bases and J by 12 bases; unmatched bases: 5. The CDR3 has 11 amino acids.

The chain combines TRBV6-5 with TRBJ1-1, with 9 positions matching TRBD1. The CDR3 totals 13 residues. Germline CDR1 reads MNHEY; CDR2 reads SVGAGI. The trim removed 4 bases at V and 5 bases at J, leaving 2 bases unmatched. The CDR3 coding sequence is TGTGCCAGCAGTTGGACAGGGGATACTGAAGCTTTCTTT. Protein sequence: CASSWTGDTEAFF.

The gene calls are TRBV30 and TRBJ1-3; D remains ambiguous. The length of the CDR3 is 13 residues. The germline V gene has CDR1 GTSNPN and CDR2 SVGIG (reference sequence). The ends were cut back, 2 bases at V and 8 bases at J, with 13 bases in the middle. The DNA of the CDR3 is TGTGCCTGGAGTCAACGCCTCGGCGACACCATATATTTT. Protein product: CAWSQRLGDTIYF. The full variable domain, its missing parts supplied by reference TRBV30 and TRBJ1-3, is SQTIHQWPATLVQPVGSPLSLECTVEGTSNPNLYWYRQAAGRGLQLLFYSVGIGQISSEVPQNLSASRPQDRQFILSSKKLLLSDSGFYLCAWSQRLGDTIYFGEGSWLTVV.

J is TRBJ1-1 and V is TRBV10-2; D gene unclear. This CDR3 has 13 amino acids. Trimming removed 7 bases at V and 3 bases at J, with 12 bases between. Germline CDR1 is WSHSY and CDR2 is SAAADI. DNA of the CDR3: TGCGCCAGCAAGGTCAGGCAGGACACTGAAGCTTTCTTT. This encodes CASKVRQDTEAFF.

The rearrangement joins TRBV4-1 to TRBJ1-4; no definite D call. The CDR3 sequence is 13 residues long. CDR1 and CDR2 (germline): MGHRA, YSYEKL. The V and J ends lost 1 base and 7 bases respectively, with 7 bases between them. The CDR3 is CASSQGGSEKLFF. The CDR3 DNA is TGCGCCAGCAGCCAAGGGGGTTCTGAAAAACTGTTTTTT.

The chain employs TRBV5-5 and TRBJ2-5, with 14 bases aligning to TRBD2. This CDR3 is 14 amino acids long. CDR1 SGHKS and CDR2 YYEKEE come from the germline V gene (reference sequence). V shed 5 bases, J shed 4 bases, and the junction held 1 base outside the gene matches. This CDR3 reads CASSGLAGGETQYF. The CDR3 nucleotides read TGTGCCAGCAGTGGACTAGCGGGGGGAGAGACCCAGTACTTC.